The 21 T cell receptor beta chains listed next were all sequenced from one sample in a study of T cells after yellow fever vaccination. From the 5' RACE reads, TCRdb called clonotypes with MiXCR, one entry per CDR3 protein. The data show about 510,000 distinct CDR3 sequences, 21% seen once. The source material was PBMCs, sampled roughly 20 days after the first yellow fever vaccination. Receptors were obtained from a man between 18 and 35 years old who received the YFV17D yellow fever vaccine.

This clonotype turned up a few times. V is TRBV29-1 and J is TRBJ1-4; the D is unclear. The CDR3 extends over 16 amino acids. Germline V gives CDR1 SQVTM, CDR2 ANQGSEA. The V and J ends lost 6 bases and 7 bases respectively, with 24 bases between them. This chain's CDR3 is CSVQRTATGVGEKLFF. The CDR3 DNA reads as TGCAGCGTCCAGAGGACGGCGACTGGGGTCGGTGAAAAACTGTTTTTT.

This clonotype has more than one count but fewer than ten. The chain recombines TRBV19 with TRBJ1-2; D not resolved. This CDR3 contains 13 residues. V shed 11 bases and J shed 6 bases, with 19 bases lying between them. Germline values: CDR1 LNHDA, CDR2 SQIVND (reference sequence). The CDR3 DNA reads as TGTGCCTCAGGTGTGGGCGGGTTCGATGGCTACACCTTC. Protein product: CASGVGGFDGYTF.

This clonotype has more than one count but fewer than ten. The chain recombines TRBV4-3 with TRBJ1-2; D may be TRBD1 (6 bases). With 0 bases removed from V and 3 bases from J, the gap between germline ends came to 11 bases. CDR1 and CDR2 (germline): LGHNA, YSLEER. This CDR3 has 15 residues. The CDR3 sequence is CASSQDWGHYYGYTF. The CDR3 nucleotides read TGCGCCAGCAGCCAAGACTGGGGGCACTACTATGGCTACACCTTC.

In its sample, this clonotype is medium-sized. This chain joins TRBV7-9 and TRBJ2-2; 7 bases are a match to TRBD1. Germline CDR1 SEHNR, CDR2 FQNEAQ (reference sequence). The CDR3 is 15 residues long. The J segment lost 4 bases and the V segment lost 5 bases, leaving 7 bases of the junction unmatched. The CDR3 sequence: CASSIPGQPTGELFF. For the CDR3, the DNA is TGTGCCAGCAGCATCCCGGGACAGCCCACCGGGGAGCTGTTTTTT.

This clonotype appeared a few times. V usage is TRBV7-2 and J usage is TRBJ2-5; 9 positions match TRBD1. CDR1 and CDR2 (germline): SGHTA, FQGNSA. This CDR3 comprises 15 residues. The V gene end was trimmed by 0 bases and the J gene end by 5 bases; junction bases not matched to a gene: 4. The CDR3 DNA sequence: TGTGCCAGCAGCTTAGCGCTGGGGACAGGGGAGACCCAGTACTTC. Protein sequence: CASSLALGTGETQYF. Full variable domain (outside the CDR3, taken from reference TRBV7-2 and TRBJ2-5): GAGVSQSPSNKVTEKGKDVELRCDPISGHTALYWYRQSLGQGLEFLIYFQGNSAPDKSGLPSDRFSAERTGGSVSTLTIQRTQQEDSAVYLCASSLALGTGETQYFGPGTRLLVL.

This clonotype occurred a few times. This chain joins TRBV6-1 and TRBJ2-5, with D possibly being TRBD1 or TRBD2 (5 bases each). Germline loops: CDR1 MNHNS, CDR2 SASEGT. The CDR3 loop spans 15 amino acids. V shed 5 bases and J shed 0 bases, with 13 bases lying between them. Written as DNA, the CDR3 is TGTGCCAGCAGTAAACCTGGGACGGACCAAGAGACCCAGTACTTC. Encoded protein: CASSKPGTDQETQYF.

In its sample, this clonotype was seen many times. The V gene is TRBV6-1, the J gene TRBJ1-4, with D unresolved. Germline-derived CDR1 and CDR2 are MNHNS and SASEGT. The CDR3 extends over 12 amino acids. The V end was cut by 7 bases, the J end by 5 bases, with 8 bases between. CDR3 coding DNA: TGTGCCAGCATCGGGCCGAATGAAAAACTGTTTTTT. Its translation is CASIGPNEKLFF.

This clonotype was seen a few times. V gene TRBV11-2 combines with J gene TRBJ1-1; 7 nucleotides agree with TRBD1. CDR3 length: 13 amino acids. Germline V gives CDR1 SGHAT, CDR2 FQNNGV. V dropped 5 bases and J dropped 6; count of bases not matched to a gene: 6. CDR3 loop: CASSRQGSAEAFF. The CDR3 bases are TGTGCCAGCAGCCGACAGGGCTCGGCTGAAGCTTTCTTT.

The CDR3: CSVDYPDRVGYTF. CDR3 nucleotides: TGCAGCGTTGATTACCCGGACAGGGTCGGCTACACCTTC. This chain joins TRBV29-1 and TRBJ1-2; 8 bases align to TRBD1. With 3 bases clipped from V and 8 bases from J, the junction kept 8 bases outside the gene matches. Germline values: CDR1 SQVTM, CDR2 ANQGSEA. This CDR3 contains 13 residues.

The sample holds one count of this clonotype. The chain has TRBV7-3 and TRBJ2-3, with D perhaps TRBD1 or TRBD2 (5 bases each). In germline, CDR1 is SGHTA, CDR2 FQGTGA. CDR3 length: 18 residues. Trimming pared 3 bases from V and 2 bases from J, leaving 21 bases between. CDR3 protein: CASSFRPPGRSTTDTQYF. CDR3 DNA sequence: TGTGCCAGCAGCTTCCGCCCACCGGGACGTTCTACCACAGATACGCAGTATTTT.

The chain joins TRBV20-1 to TRBJ2-7, with a possible D match to TRBD1 (5 bases). Trimming cost V 0 bases and J 6 bases, with 18 bases left between them. CDR3 length equals 15 residues. Germline CDR1 is DFQATT and CDR2 is SNEGSKA (reference sequence). This CDR3 reads CSARDQGLLSIEQYF. The CDR3, as DNA: TGCAGTGCTAGAGATCAGGGCTTGCTTTCAATCGAGCAGTACTTC.

This clonotype was seen a handful of times. The genes are TRBV28 and TRBJ1-1, with a weak D call TRBD1 (5 bases). Trimming shortened V by 7 bases and J by 3 bases, and 12 bases separated the two germline ends. Germline V gene lookup returns CDR1 MDHEN and CDR2 SYDVKM. The CDR3 length is 13 residues. In DNA form, the CDR3 reads TGTGCCAGCAATTACAGGTGGGACACTGAAGCTTTCTTT. This encodes CASNYRWDTEAFF.

This chain connects TRBV5-1 to TRBJ2-6; TRBD2 matches at 7 bases. The CDR3 spans 17 residues. The junction had 5 bases not matched to a gene; V was cut back by 2 bases and J by 0 bases. Germline CDR1 reads SGHRS; CDR2 reads YFSETQ. The chain's CDR3 is CASSFFPGGSGANVLTF. CDR3 DNA sequence: TGCGCCAGCAGCTTTTTCCCGGGGGGCTCTGGGGCCAACGTCCTGACTTTC.

This clonotype was seen more than once but under ten times. The chain has TRBV5-1 and TRBJ2-5; D is tentatively TRBD1 or TRBD2 (5 bases each). From germline, CDR1 is SGHRS and CDR2 YFSETQ. The length of the CDR3 is 15 residues. V lost 0 bases and J lost 4, with 13 bases in between. The DNA for the CDR3 is TGCGCCAGCAGCTTGGAGTCCGGGGCCCGAGAGACCCAGTACTTC. Amino acid sequence: CASSLESGARETQYF.

This clonotype was picked up a small number of times. The chain has TRBV27 and TRBJ2-1, with TRBD2 matching 9 bases. After removal of 6 bases from V and 5 bases from J, the junction contained 11 bases not matched to a gene. This CDR3 region has 16 residues. Germline CDR1 MNHEY, CDR2 SMNVEV (reference sequence). The CDR3 region has the DNA TGTGCCAGCAGCTCGCCTTGGCTAGCGGGAAACAATGAGCAGTTCTTC. Translating it yields CASSSPWLAGNNEQFF.

This clonotype occurred a few times. The J gene is TRBJ1-2, the V gene TRBV12-3 or TRBV12-4; 8 nucleotides align to TRBD1. CDR3 size: 13 residues. The V gene end was trimmed by 6 bases and the J gene end by 8 bases; junction bases not matched to a gene: 8. The DNA for the CDR3 is TGTGCCAGCAGGCTAGACAGGGGAGAAGGCTACACCTTC. This codes for CASRLDRGEGYTF.

This clonotype was observed a handful of times. V and J are TRBV5-8 and TRBJ2-3, with 10 nucleotides matching TRBD2. V was clipped by 3 bases and J by 1 base; unmatched bases: 5. The CDR3 consists of 16 residues. Germline V lookup: CDR1 SGHTS, CDR2 YDEGEE. For the CDR3, the DNA is TGTGCCAGCAGCTCCCGGACTAGCGGACGCACAGATACGCAGTATTTT. It codes for CASSSRTSGRTDTQYF.

CDR3 sequence reads: CASRGGTNEKLFF. The CDR3 nucleotides are TGTGCCAGCAGGGGGGGAACTAATGAAAAACTGTTTTTT. The genes are TRBV7-2 and TRBJ1-4; possible D gene TRBD1, 5 bases. Trimming stripped 6 bases from V and 1 base from J, with 6 bases between. The CDR3 sequence is 13 residues long. Germline loops: CDR1 SGHTA, CDR2 FQGNSA.

This clonotype has more than one count but fewer than ten. The rearrangement links TRBV6-2 or TRBV6-3 to TRBJ2-7, with D perhaps assigned TRBD1 or TRBD2 (5 bases each). Germline values: CDR1 MNHEY, CDR2 SVGEGT. CDR3 length: 12 residues. V gave up 7 bases and J gave up 4 bases, with 11 bases separating them. CDR3 nucleotides: TGTGCCAGCACCACAGGCGGGTACGAGCAGTACTTC. Its translation: CASTTGGYEQYF.

This clonotype was detected only a few times. J is TRBJ2-7 and V is TRBV6-2 or TRBV6-3; D uncertain. The CDR3 consists of 13 residues. Trimming shortened V by 4 bases and J by 2 bases, and 9 bases separated the two germline ends. In germline, CDR1 is MNHEY, CDR2 SVGEGT. Here the CDR3 DNA reads TGTGCCAGCAGTTCTGTCCTTACCTACGAGCAGTACTTC. Amino acids: CASSSVLTYEQYF.

This clonotype was counted at least ten times. The rearrangement joins TRBV10-3 to TRBJ1-1; the D gene is possibly TRBD1 (6 bases). This CDR3 comprises 15 residues. The germline V and J ends were trimmed by 2 bases and 3 bases, with 13 bases remaining between them. Germline assignment: CDR1 ENHRY and CDR2 SYGVKD. The CDR3 loop reads CAISEGTRGDTEAFF. DNA of the CDR3: TGTGCCATCAGTGAGGGTACGAGGGGGGACACTGAAGCTTTCTTT.